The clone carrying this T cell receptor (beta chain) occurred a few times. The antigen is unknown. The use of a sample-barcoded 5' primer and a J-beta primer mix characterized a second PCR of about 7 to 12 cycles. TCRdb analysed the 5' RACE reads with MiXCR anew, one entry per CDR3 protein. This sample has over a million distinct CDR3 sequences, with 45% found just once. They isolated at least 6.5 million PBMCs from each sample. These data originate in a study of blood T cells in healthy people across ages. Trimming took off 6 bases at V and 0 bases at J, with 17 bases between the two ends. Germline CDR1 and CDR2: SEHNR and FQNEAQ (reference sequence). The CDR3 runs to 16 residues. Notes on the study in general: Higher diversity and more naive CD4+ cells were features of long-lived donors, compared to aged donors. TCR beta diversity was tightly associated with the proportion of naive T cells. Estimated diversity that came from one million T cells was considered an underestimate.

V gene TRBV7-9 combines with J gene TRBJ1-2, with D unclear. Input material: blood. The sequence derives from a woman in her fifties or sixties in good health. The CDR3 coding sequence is TGTGCCAGCAGACAGTCCGGAGTCCCTCCTAACTATGGCTACACCTTC. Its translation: CASRQSGVPPNYGYTF.